This TCR beta chain was sequenced during a study of blood T cells in healthy people across ages. Study-level background: Researchers report that template switching captured about one barcoded beta molecule per two T cells. General study points: When set beside aged donors, long-lived donors presented more naive CD4+ cells and higher diversity. Investigators viewed diversity estimates from one million T cells as underestimates, the study reported.

Then a second PCR, running about 7 to 11 cycles, was carried out with a sample-barcoded 5' primer and a J-beta primer mix. Each cDNA was tagged by a template-switch adaptor containing 12 random nucleotides. TCRdb fed the 5' RACE reads into MiXCR, producing one record per CDR3 protein. This sample has around 970,000 distinct CDR3 sequences, with roughly half found just once. A remark on this clonotype: The antigen is undetermined.

Germline loops: CDR1 MNHEY, CDR2 SMNVEV (reference sequence). The junction had 4 bases not matched to a gene; V was cut back by 3 bases and J by 6 bases. The length of the CDR3 is 15 residues. This TCR was recovered from a woman aged 60-70 years in good health. Input material: blood. The gene calls are TRBV27 and TRBJ2-1; TRBD2 matches at 11 bases. This CDR3 is CASSLLAGGFNEQFF. CDR3 nucleotide sequence: TGTGCCAGCAGTTTGTTAGCGGGAGGGTTCAATGAGCAGTTCTTC.